This T cell receptor beta chain comes out of a study of blood T cells in healthy people across ages (dated by TCRdb to between 2015 and 2016). Background for the entire study: In model experiments, template switching captured roughly one uniquely barcoded TCR beta cDNA molecule for every two T cells. To track age-related changes in TCR beta repertoire diversity, the study relied on deep sequencing normalized with unique cDNA molecular identifiers. The donors were divided into four age groups: young (average around 15 years), middle-aged (about 41), aged (under 70) and long-lived (around 87). The study analyzed two additional independent replicas of 1 million unique cDNA reads from the same blood draw for two donors, one aged 18 to 30 and one aged 80 or older.

Deletion took 7 bases off V and 0 bases off J, with a span of 22 bases between the germline ends. From its cysteine to its phenylalanine, the CDR3 spans 17 amino acids. The CDR3 DNA has 51 bases and is translated from base 1. Per the germline V gene, SQVTM is the CDR1 and ANQGSEA is the CDR2. As regards this clonotype: The clone's antigen remains unknown. No base-level quality is on record; no much larger clone is a single base apart.

What the study reported, not specific to this receptor: Estimates of total diversity based on one million sequenced T cells were regarded as lower bounds and as underestimates. A strong correlation was found between observed TCR beta diversity and the percentage of naive T cells measured by flow cytometry. Bulk unsorted PBMC profiling prevented conclusive comparison of naive and antigen-experienced compartments. The long-lived group showed more naive CD4+ T cells, fewer expanded clones and increased TCR diversity than the aged group, suggesting age selection. Observed TCR beta diversity per million T cells fell roughly linearly with age, and a significant reduction was already apparent by age around 39. Because donor CMV infection status was unknown, age-related changes in expanded clonotypes were potentially confounded.

Libraries were constructed by 5' RACE. Instrument on record: Illumina HiSeq 2500. The second PCR ran for about 7 to 11 cycles and used a J-beta primer mix along with a sample-barcoded 5' primer. A unique molecular identifier was introduced onto each TCR beta cDNA molecule by a template-switch 5' adaptor carrying 12 random nucleotides. At least 2.5 million CDR3-containing paired-end reads were obtained from each sample. All of the RNA was converted into first-strand cDNA using the Mint cDNA synthesis kit, with a TRBC-specific oligonucleotide serving as the primer. Following uracil-DNA glycosylase treatment, a first 18-cycle PCR with universal primers M1SS and BC2_uni_R was performed on all cDNA. Per the original workflow: Each sample was normalized by randomly selecting 1 million high-quality reads, each carrying a distinct molecular identifier. Instead of being binned into consensus sequences, reads with shared molecular identifiers were discarded. CDR3 identification, clonotype clustering and error correction used MiTCR with a Q25 quality threshold and the strictest error-elimination algorithm. A nonparametric unseen species model using Euler transformation provided a lower-bound estimate of total TCR beta diversity. TCRdb reprocessed the public reads (quality trimming at Q25 with fastp, clone calling with MiXCR) and kept in-frame beta chains. All rows with the same CDR3 protein become a single entry with the most common DNA and genes. These V and J calls derive from TCRdb rather than the authors' analysis. Recorded for this sample are fewer than 1,200,000 distinct CDR3 sequences; 20% to 25% of them occurred a single time. The ten largest clones take up 0.65% to 0.95% of the sample.

Donors were 39 systemically healthy Caucasian individuals from Russia aged roughly 6 to 95 years. Each donor gave 9.5 to 10 milliliters of peripheral blood, drawn into EDTA-treated Vacutainer tubes. Ficoll-Paque density-gradient centrifugation was used to isolate PBMCs, with at least 7 million per sample. Total RNA, at least 5 micrograms per sample, was extracted from PBMCs with Trizol reagent. For every donor, flow cytometry on a PBMC aliquot measured the percentage of naive CD45RAhigh/CD27high T cells. In addition, the sample was reused for a study of T cells of mothers and their children. Per the second study: Nine systemically healthy Caucasian individuals served as donors, namely three mothers together with their six children. cDNA synthesis used all of the extracted RNA, with 1.5 ug of RNA in each 15 ul reaction. In the second PCR, the M1S primer introduced both the sample barcodes and 2-4 random nucleotides. More than 8.5 million TCR beta CDR3 reads were obtained from each mother, and 2.5 million to 3 million reads were obtained from each child. Thymic selection similarly shapes TCR recombination output in related and unrelated pairs, with minor effect from inherited differences. Related mother-child pairs always showed normalized repertoire overlap that was slightly higher than in unrelated mother-child pairs, though the difference was never significant. With a sensitivity of approximately 96 clones per million clonotypes, no persistent microchimeric T cell clones were detected. To look for features that set related mother-child pairs apart from unrelated individuals, the researchers ran deep NGS to compare the TCR beta repertoires of mothers and children. On average, the children were approximately 11 +/- 4 years old, while the mothers were approximately 41 +/- 4 years old. Libraries were sequenced on Illumina HiSeq 2000 with 100+100 nt paired-end reads after adapter ligation with NEBNext reagents. To avoid cross-contamination, the mother libraries and the child libraries were prepared a month apart and sequenced in separate runs. Each donor had between roughly 500,000 and 2,200,000 distinct TCR beta clonotypes identified. Naive TCR beta clonotypes were estimated from low-frequency clonotypes matched to each donor's FACS-determined naive share, without sorting.

The chain couples TRBV29-1 to TRBJ2-1; the D gene could be TRBD1 or TRBD2, each one agreeing over 6 bases. The receptor comes from a girl aged 2 to 10 in good health. The specimen sequenced was blood. CDR3 region: CSGDGTPWGDSYNEQFF. The DNA sequence reads TGCAGCGGAGACGGGACACCTTGGGGGGACTCCTACAATGAGCAGTTCTTC.